This section outlines one T cell receptor (beta chain) sequence together with its context. The PCR contained 60 Vbeta and 13 Jbeta primers. Data came from immunoSEQ multiplex PCR; TCRdb stores just in-frame clones and leaves some out. The sample has about 150,000 clones, 70% to 90% seen once. The data were taken from a study of cytomegalovirus exposure and HLA in healthy donors. This CDR3 contains 16 residues. Trimming stripped 4 bases from V and 1 base from J, with 17 bases between. Germline CDR1 SGHRS, CDR2 YFSETQ. Sequencing used PBMCs. This TCR was sampled from a male donor in good health and CMV-seronegative. This chain uses TRBV5-1 with TRBJ2-5; D is perhaps TRBD1 (6 bases). The CDR3 region is CASSPSVGTIQETQYF. Written as DNA, the CDR3 is TGCGCCAGCAGCCCGAGTGTCGGGACAATCCAAGAGACCCAGTACTTC. Using reference TRBV5-1 and TRBJ2-5 for the parts outside the CDR3, the full variable domain is KAGVTQTPRYLIKTRGQQVTLSCSPISGHRSVSWYQQTPGQGLQFLFEYFSETQRNKGNFPGRFSGRQFSNSRSEMNVSTLELGDSALYLCASSPSVGTIQETQYFGPGTRLLVL.